The T cell receptor (beta chain) described here comes from a study of identical twins. The sample holds a few counts of this clonotype. Every sampled donor was Caucasian and healthy. Trimming left V 7 bases short and J 2 bases short, with 9 bases between. This CDR3 has 12 amino acids. TCRdb itself ran the 5' RACE reads through MiXCR, one entry per CDR3 protein. The data show some 660,000 distinct CDR3 sequences, around 8.3% seen once. The data were also submitted as part of a second study, on yellow fever vaccine responses in identical twins.

Sequencing was done on a sample of PBMCs. The chain carries TRBV12-3 or TRBV12-4 and TRBJ2-7, with D unresolved. The clonotype was recovered from a woman between 18 and 29 years old in good health. DNA for the CDR3: TGTGCCAGCACTGAAGGAACCTACGAGCAGTACTTC. Its translation: CASTEGTYEQYF.